This paragraph covers one TCR beta chain sequence. CDR3 length equals 17 residues. CDR1 LGHNA and CDR2 YSLEER come from the germline V gene. Trimming at V came to 1 base and at J to 3 bases, leaving 10 bases not matched to a gene. How the authors handled the data: It was from reference gene primer amplification that nucleated cell counts were estimated. Some clones are missing from TCRdb's copy, which holds only in-frame ones; the method was immunoSEQ multiplex PCR. V and J calls plus clone size are reproduced from that table; the DNA served to infer D and trimming. The sample comprises about 250,000 clones, 80% to 90% of which are singletons, and 4.7% rests with the top ten. The data originate from a study of blood T cell repertoires in COVID-19. Overall study: The samples span acute and convalescent COVID-19 from the United States, Italy and Spain. PBMCs, B-cell-depleted T cells, or T cells were the source of the cDNA or gDNA that made up the material.

The chain recombines TRBV4-3 with TRBJ2-5; TRBD2 agrees at 8 bases. The receptor's source is a woman in her sixties or seventies with acute or convalescent COVID-19. Sequencing was carried out using peripheral blood. This chain's CDR3 is CASSQATGWRGEETQYF. The CDR3 region has the DNA TGCGCCAGCAGCCAAGCGACTGGGTGGCGGGGGGAAGAGACCCAGTACTTC.